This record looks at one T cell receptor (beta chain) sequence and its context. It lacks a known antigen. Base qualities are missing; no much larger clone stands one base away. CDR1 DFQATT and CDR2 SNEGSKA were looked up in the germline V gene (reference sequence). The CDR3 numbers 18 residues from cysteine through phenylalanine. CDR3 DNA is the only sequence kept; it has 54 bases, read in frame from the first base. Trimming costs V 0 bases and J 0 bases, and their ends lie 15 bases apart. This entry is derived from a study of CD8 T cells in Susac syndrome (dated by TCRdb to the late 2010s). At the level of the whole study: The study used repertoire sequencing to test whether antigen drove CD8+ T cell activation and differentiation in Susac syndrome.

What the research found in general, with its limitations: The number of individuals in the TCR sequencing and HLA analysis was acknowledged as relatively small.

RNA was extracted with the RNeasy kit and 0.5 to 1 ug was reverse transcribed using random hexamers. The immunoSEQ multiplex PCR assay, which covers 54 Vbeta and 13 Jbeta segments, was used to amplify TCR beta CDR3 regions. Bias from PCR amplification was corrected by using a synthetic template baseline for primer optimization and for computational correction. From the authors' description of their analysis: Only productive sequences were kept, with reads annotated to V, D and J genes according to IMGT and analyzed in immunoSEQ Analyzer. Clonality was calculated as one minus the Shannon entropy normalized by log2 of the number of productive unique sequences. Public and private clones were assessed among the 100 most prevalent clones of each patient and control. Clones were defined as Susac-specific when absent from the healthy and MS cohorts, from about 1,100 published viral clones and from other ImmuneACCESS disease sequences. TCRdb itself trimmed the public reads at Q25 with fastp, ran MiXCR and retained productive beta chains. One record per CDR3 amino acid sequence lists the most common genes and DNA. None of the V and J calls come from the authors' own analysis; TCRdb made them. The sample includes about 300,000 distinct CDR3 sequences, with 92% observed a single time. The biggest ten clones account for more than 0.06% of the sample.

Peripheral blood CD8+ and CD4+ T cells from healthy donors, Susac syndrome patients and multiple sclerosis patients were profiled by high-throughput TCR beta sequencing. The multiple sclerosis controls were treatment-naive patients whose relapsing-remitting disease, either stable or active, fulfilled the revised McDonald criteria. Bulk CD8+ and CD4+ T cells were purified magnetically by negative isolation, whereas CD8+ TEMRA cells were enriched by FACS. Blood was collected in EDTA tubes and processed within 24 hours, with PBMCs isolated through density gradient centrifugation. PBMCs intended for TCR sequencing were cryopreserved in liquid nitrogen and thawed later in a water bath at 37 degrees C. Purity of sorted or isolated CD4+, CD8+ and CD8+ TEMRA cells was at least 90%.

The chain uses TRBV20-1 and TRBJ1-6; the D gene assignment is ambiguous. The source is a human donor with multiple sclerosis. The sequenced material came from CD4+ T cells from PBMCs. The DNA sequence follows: TGCAGTGCTAGAGATGTGAGGCAGCCCAGCTCCTATAATTCACCCCTCCACTTT. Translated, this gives CSARDVRQPSSYNSPLHF.